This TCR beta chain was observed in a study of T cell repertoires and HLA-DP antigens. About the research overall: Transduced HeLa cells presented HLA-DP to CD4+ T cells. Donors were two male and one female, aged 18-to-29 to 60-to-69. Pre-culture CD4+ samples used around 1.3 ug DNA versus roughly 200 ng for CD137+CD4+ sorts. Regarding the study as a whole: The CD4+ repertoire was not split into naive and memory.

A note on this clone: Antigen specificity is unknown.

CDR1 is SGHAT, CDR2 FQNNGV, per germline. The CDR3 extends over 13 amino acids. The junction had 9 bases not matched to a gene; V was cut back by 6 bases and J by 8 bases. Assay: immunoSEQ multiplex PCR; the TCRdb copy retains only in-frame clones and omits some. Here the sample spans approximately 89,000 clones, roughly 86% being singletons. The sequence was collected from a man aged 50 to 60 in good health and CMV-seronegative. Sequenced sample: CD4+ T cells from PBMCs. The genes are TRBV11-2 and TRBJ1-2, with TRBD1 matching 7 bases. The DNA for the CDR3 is TGTGCCAGCAGTACTGAGGGGGCGTGGGGCTACACCTTC. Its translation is CASSTEGAWGYTF.